This T cell receptor (beta chain) was recovered during a study of cytomegalovirus exposure and HLA in healthy donors. In the PCR, 60 Vbeta and 13 Jbeta primers were used. Assay used: immunoSEQ multiplex PCR; TCRdb lists only in-frame clones, some missing. The sample carries approximately 110,000 clones, roughly 68% recorded once. This clone is a singleton in its sample. The CDR3 length is 14 residues. The germline CDR1 and CDR2 sequences are SGDLS and YYNGEE. Specimen: PBMCs. This clonotype originated in a woman aged 45-65 years in good health and CMV-seropositive. The chain combines TRBV9 with TRBJ2-5; D is perhaps TRBD2 (5 bases). Judging by the DNA end, TRBJ2-7 fits better; the J call may be wrong. Here the CDR3 DNA reads TGTGCCAGCAGTTCAGGACGGGACTCCTACGAGCAGTACTTC. This gives the protein CASSSGRDSYEQYF.